Below are 15 T cell receptor beta chains sequenced from a single sample in a study of sequential checkpoint blockade in melanoma. The treatment was: randomized to nivolumab then ipilimumab (arm A) or the reverse (arm B). The assay was immunoSEQ multiplex PCR, and TCRdb's table has in-frame clones only and misses some. The sample holds approximately 19,000 clones, about 26% seen once. The source was tumor tissue (inferred from file names), collected from a patient given nivolumab and ipilimumab in sequence. These receptors were collected from a human donor with melanoma.

The chain couples TRBV5-1 to TRBJ2-5, with 10 bases fitting TRBD2. CDR1 SGHRS and CDR2 YFSETQ come from the germline V gene. The V and J ends lost 7 bases and 4 bases, in that order; junction bases with no gene match: 16. The length of the CDR3 is 17 residues. DNA for the CDR3: TGCGCCAGCTCACCCGGGGGAACTAGCGGGATACTAGAGACCCAGTACTTC. Protein sequence: CASSPGGTSGILETQYF.

This clone came up a few times. This chain connects TRBV7-8 to TRBJ1-1; no clear D. The CDR3 length is 13 residues. V was clipped by 4 bases and J by 11 bases, with 17 bases between them. Germline V gene sequence: CDR1 SGHVS, CDR2 FQNEAQ. The CDR3 DNA sequence: TGTGCCAGCAGCTCCAGGACCCACCCCGGGGCTTTCTTT. This codes for CASSSRTHPGAFF.

This chain joins TRBV18 and TRBJ2-2, with 13 bases fitting TRBD2. Germline assignment: CDR1 KGHSH and CDR2 LQKENI. The CDR3 consists of 18 residues. With 0 bases clipped from V and 5 bases from J, the junction kept 6 bases outside the gene matches. Here the CDR3 DNA reads TGTGCCAGCTCACCACCGAGGACTAGCGGGAGTTATACCGGGGAGCTGTTTTTT. Protein: CASSPPRTSGSYTGELFF.

The V and J genes are TRBV9 and TRBJ2-1; 10 nucleotides match TRBD1. The V gene end was trimmed by 6 bases and the J gene end by 2 bases; junction bases not matched to a gene: 11. The CDR3 loop spans 17 amino acids. Germline V lookup: CDR1 SGDLS, CDR2 YYNGEE. As DNA, the CDR3 is TGTGCCAGCAATCCCTGGACAGGGGGGACTACCTACAATGAGCAGTTCTTC. It yields the protein CASNPWTGGTTYNEQFF. Combining the CDR3 with reference TRBV9 and TRBJ2-1 gives the whole variable domain DSGVTQTPKHLITATGQRVTLRCSPRSGDLSVYWYQQSLDQGLQFLIQYYNGEERAKGNILERFSAQQFPDLHSELNLSSLELGDSALYFCASNPWTGGTTYNEQFFGPGTRLTVL.

This chain uses TRBV5-1 with TRBJ2-3, with D perhaps TRBD2 (6 bases). Trimming left V 4 bases short and J 0 bases short, with 18 bases between. In germline, CDR1 is SGHRS, CDR2 YFSETQ. The CDR3 covers 17 residues. In DNA form, the CDR3 reads TGCGCCAGCAGCGGAGGGCATGCTAGCCCCAGCACAGATACGCAGTATTTT. Protein sequence: CASSGGHASPSTDTQYF.

The J gene is TRBJ2-7, the V gene TRBV29-1; TRBD2 might be the D (6 bases). The ends were cut back, 6 bases at V and 6 bases at J, with 21 bases in the middle. The CDR3 contains 14 residues. Per germline, CDR1 SQVTM and CDR2 ANQGSEA. The CDR3 DNA sequence: TGCAGCGTCCAGGCCGGGACTTCGTCGGGCGAGCAGTACTTC. Its translation: CSVQAGTSSGEQYF.

This clone has a handful of counts. The CDR3 loop is CASRDGGGKAFF. The CDR3 DNA sequence: TGTGCCAGCAGAGACGGGGGGGGTAAAGCTTTCTTT. The genes are TRBV6-8 and TRBJ1-1; possible D gene TRBD1, 5 bases. The CDR3 extends over 12 amino acids. Trimming stripped 6 bases from V and 9 bases from J, with 14 bases between. Germline-derived CDR1 and CDR2 are MNHGY and SAAAGT.

The rearrangement links TRBV29-1 to TRBJ2-7; D gene unclear. The CDR3 is 12 residues long. The V end lost 6 bases, the J end lost 10 bases, and 19 bases lay between the germline ends. Germline CDR1 SQVTM, CDR2 ANQGSEA. This chain's CDR3 is CSVNTNEDPQYF. The CDR3 DNA follows: TGCAGCGTAAACACCAACGAGGACCCACAGTACTTC.

This clone turned up a few times. This chain links TRBV7-4 with TRBJ1-6, with TRBD1 matching 7 bases. The CDR3 runs to 13 residues. In germline, CDR1 is SGHVT, CDR2 SQSDAQ. V shed 4 bases, J shed 10 bases, and the junction held 4 bases outside the gene matches. This chain's CDR3 is CASSSDRPSPLHF. The CDR3 DNA reads as TGTGCCAGCAGCTCGGACAGGCCGTCACCCCTCCACTTT.

The chain is built from TRBV18 and TRBJ2-1; 10 nucleotides line up with TRBD2. With V trimmed by 3 bases and J by 4 bases, 15 bases remained unmatched. CDR1 and CDR2 from the germline V gene are KGHSH and LQKENI. The CDR3 runs 19 residues. The CDR3 here is CASSPPQGSGGTQYNEQFF. The CDR3 DNA follows: TGTGCCAGCTCACCCCCCCAAGGTAGCGGGGGGACCCAATACAATGAGCAGTTCTTC.

In DNA form, the CDR3 reads TGTGCCAGCAGCAGGGACTCCTGGGGGTACGAGCAGTACTTC. It yields the protein CASSRDSWGYEQYF. This rearrangement joins TRBV9 to TRBJ2-7; maybe TRBD2 (6 bases). The CDR3 is 14 residues long. The germline gives CDR1 SGDLS, CDR2 YYNGEE. V was shortened by 4 bases and J by 4 bases, with 15 bases between the two germline ends.

The CDR3 spells CASSEDTKNEQYF. The CDR3 DNA follows: TGTGCCAGTTCAGAGGACACTAAGAACGAGCAGTACTTC. This chain links TRBV19 with TRBJ2-7; tentatively, D is TRBD1 (5 bases). The CDR3 runs 13 residues. Between the trimmed V and J ends, which lost 8 bases and 5 bases, there was a span of 16 bases. Germline-derived CDR1 and CDR2 are LNHDA and SQIVND (reference sequence).

This clone has just a few counts. The rearrangement joins TRBV9 to TRBJ2-2, with 8 nucleotides matching TRBD1. Looked up from germline, CDR1 is SGDLS and CDR2 is YYNGEE. The V segment lost 5 bases and the J segment 4 bases; nucleotides outside the gene matches: 7. There are 15 residues in the CDR3. The CDR3 DNA reads TGTGCCAGCAGGGATTCAGGGGGCAGCACCGGGGAGCTGTTTTTT. This translates into CASRDSGGSTGELFF.

This clone was seen many times. The V call is TRBV11-3, the J call TRBJ1-1, with D possibly being TRBD1 (5 bases). The length of the CDR3 is 15 residues. The germline V and J ends were trimmed by 5 bases and 1 base, with 14 bases remaining between them. CDR1 and CDR2 from the germline V gene are SGHNT and YENEEA. The CDR3 is CASSPRGTPNTEAFF. CDR3 bases: TGTGCCAGCAGCCCGAGGGGAACCCCGAACACTGAAGCTTTCTTT.

The genes are TRBV18 and TRBJ2-1; TRBD1 aligns across 7 bases. Germline V CDR1 and CDR2: KGHSH, LQKENI. CDR3 size: 15 residues. Trimming cost V 6 bases and J 5 bases; bases outside gene matches: 10. CDR3 DNA: TGTGCCAGCTCTCAGTACAACAGGGGAGACAATGAGCAGTTCTTC. Encoded protein: CASSQYNRGDNEQFF.